The source of this T cell receptor (beta chain) is a study of blood T cell repertoires in COVID-19. Study details: The United States, Italy and Spain were the sources of the acute and convalescent COVID-19 samples.

The repertoire was sequenced with immunoSEQ multiplex PCR; TCRdb's copy has only in-frame clones and lacks some. The sample shows 200,000 to 300,000 clones, approximately 85% of them seen only once. Enrollees, about 18 to 95 years old, lived in around 23 US areas. Membership in each cohort depended on participant-reported clinical history. Donors of Cohort 3 who recovered were those that had two negative PCRs, clearance, or symptom resolution. CDR3 size: 20 residues. Per the germline V gene, CDR1 is LGHNT and CDR2 is FRNRAP. V gave up 2 bases and J gave up 4 bases, with 24 bases separating them. The clonotype originates from a woman in her 50s who had recovered from COVID-19. V usage is TRBV12-5 and J usage is TRBJ2-6; D possibly corresponds to TRBD2 (7 bases). The sequenced sample was PBMCs or T cells enriched from blood (not recorded which). CDR3: CASGLSSHAGEGSGANVLTF. The DNA for the CDR3 is TGTGCTAGTGGTTTGAGCTCTCACGCAGGGGAGGGTTCCGGGGCCAACGTCCTGACTTTC.